A selection of T cell receptor beta chains follows, all from one sample in a study of shared clonotypes between healthy human individuals. The protocol was immunoSEQ multiplex PCR, while the TCRdb copy is restricted to in-frame clones and leaves out a portion. The sample contains 600,000 to 750,000 clones, 55% to 80% of which appear only once. Material: memory CD4+ T cells sorted from blood. All receptors derive from a woman younger than 45 in good health. Both conserved end residues are trimmed from each CDR3. Part of the rows lack a size; the others show once, few, many or a class for expanded clones.

j_call,v_call,clone_size,cdr3_aa
TRBJ2-7,TRBV18,-,ASSPGLAAYEQY
TRBJ1-4,TRBV28,-,ASSSPFATNEKLF
TRBJ1-2,TRBV5-6,-,ASSSDRVRGYT
TRBJ2-5,TRBV7-7,few,ASSLGGRQETQY
TRBJ1-3,TRBV4-1,few,ASSPSGGLGNTIY
TRBJ1-1,TRBV2,-,ASSEGGNTEAF
TRBJ1-1,TRBV5-4,-,ASRKQGITEAF
TRBJ2-3,TRBV29-1,-,SINVGAFSTDTQY
TRBJ1-5,TRBV6-5,-,ASSPDRGNQPQH
TRBJ1-1,TRBV28,-,ASSLSSSRAF
TRBJ1-1,TRBV28,-,ASRRQPRGTEAF
TRBJ1-1,TRBV5-1,-,ASSLVGEGNTEAF
TRBJ2-7,TRBV27,-,ASSSLGTGSQY
TRBJ1-1,TRBV2,few,ASSVGRTEAF
TRBJ2-5,TRBV27,-,ASSLRGTETQY
TRBJ2-5,TRBV5-8,-,ASSQWRGKETQY
TRBJ2-7,TRBV28,-,ASKGHRGPYRVRY
TRBJ2-7,TRBV5-4,once,ASSLDGDYYEQY
TRBJ1-5,TRBV7-2,-,ASSLDAVSNQPQH
TRBJ1-6,TRBV5-4,few,ASSLYRDSPLH